The 9 T cell receptor beta chains in this list originate from one sample, sequenced in a study of T cell repertoires in cytomegalovirus infection. TCRdb reanalysed the reads using MiXCR and keeps one entry per CDR3 protein. The table shows roughly 630,000 distinct CDR3 sequences, with more than 20% occurring only once. The sample taken for sequencing was CD8+ T cells from PBMCs. These receptors originate from a human donor in good health (CMV status not recorded). Some clones in this sample may be carry-over from other donors' samples.

This clonotype appeared many times. This chain joins TRBV10-3 and TRBJ1-1; tentative D call: TRBD1 (5 bases). The germline gives CDR1 ENHRY, CDR2 SYGVKD. The CDR3 contains 17 residues. Trimming cost V 6 bases and J 3 bases, with 23 bases left between them. The CDR3 sequence is CAIRVAREGGRYTEAFF. CDR3 DNA: TGTGCCATCAGGGTCGCCAGGGAAGGAGGAAGGTACACTGAAGCTTTCTTT.

V gene TRBV13 combines with J gene TRBJ1-2; tentatively, D is TRBD1 (5 bases). Per germline, CDR1 PRHDT and CDR2 FYEKMQ (reference sequence). Trimming cost V 4 bases and J 7 bases, with 22 bases left between them. The CDR3 sequence is 16 residues long. The CDR3 DNA sequence: TGTGCCAGCAGCTCGGGGACCCAGACTTTATTAGGTGGCTACACCTTC. It specifies CASSSGTQTLLGGYTF.

The rearrangement joins TRBV25-1 to TRBJ2-6; the D is unclear. From germline, CDR1 is MGHDK and CDR2 SYGVNS. V shed 11 bases and J shed 1 base, with 3 bases lying between them. The CDR3 runs 11 residues. The CDR3 coding sequence is TGTGCCGTTTCTGGGGCCAACGTCCTGACTTTC. It yields the protein CAVSGANVLTF. The full variable domain, rest sourced from reference TRBV25-1 and TRBJ2-6, is EADIYQTPRYLVIGTGKKITLECSQTMGHDKMYWYQQDPGMELHLIHYSYGVNSTEKGDLSSESTVSRIRTEHFPLTLESARPSHTSQYLCAVSGANVLTFGAGSRLTVL.

As to this clonotype: A much larger clone is a single base away; this may be a read error. The rearrangement uses TRBV10-3 and TRBJ1-1; no firm D call. Germline V CDR1 and CDR2: ENHRY, SYGVKD. V lost 0 bases and J 5 bases, leaving 10 bases between the germline ends. This CDR3 spans 14 amino acids. CDR3 DNA sequence: TGTGCCATCAGTGAGTCGACGGGGTCGACTGAAGCTTTCTTT. This sequence encodes CAISESTGSTEAFF.

The chain joins TRBV6-5 to TRBJ2-7; 9 nucleotides agree with TRBD1. Germline V gene lookup returns CDR1 MNHEY and CDR2 SVGAGI. V dropped 4 bases and J dropped 3; count of bases not matched to a gene: 4. CDR3 length: 14 amino acids. Written as DNA, the CDR3 is TGTGCCAGCAGTTTGACAGGGGGTGACTACGAGCAGTACTTC. Its protein is CASSLTGGDYEQYF.

At least ten counts were recorded for this clonotype. The genes are TRBV7-3 and TRBJ2-1, with no clear D. V lost 4 bases to trimming and J lost 6 bases, with 7 bases between them. CDR1 and CDR2 (germline): SGHTA, FQGTGA. CDR3 size: 12 residues. The CDR3 protein is CASSSDSNEQFF. The CDR3 region has the DNA TGTGCCAGCAGCTCAGACTCCAATGAGCAGTTCTTC.

The V call is TRBV14, the J call TRBJ1-3, with a tentative D call TRBD1 (5 bases). The germline V gene encodes CDR1 SGHDN and CDR2 FVKESK. The CDR3 runs 13 residues. With 2 bases removed from V and 10 bases from J, the gap between germline ends came to 12 bases. The CDR3 spells CASSQYRSSTIYF. CDR3 in DNA: TGTGCCAGCAGCCAATACAGGTCCAGTACCATATATTTT.

This clonotype was recorded at least ten times. This chain connects TRBV7-6 to TRBJ2-5; 9 bases map to TRBD2. After removal of 1 base from V and 3 bases from J, the junction contained 0 bases not matched to a gene. Germline CDR1 SGHVS, CDR2 FNYEAQ. The CDR3 is 14 residues long. The CDR3 sequence: CASSLVAGEETQYF. In DNA, the CDR3 is TGTGCCAGCAGCTTAGTAGCGGGGGAAGAGACCCAGTACTTC.

This clonotype was seen only a few times. The rearrangement joins TRBV2 to TRBJ2-2; possibly TRBD2 for D (6 bases). The length of the CDR3 is 17 residues. The germline gives CDR1 SNHLY, CDR2 FYNNEI. V was pared by 2 bases and J by 0 bases, with 13 bases between. Written as DNA, the CDR3 is TGTGCCAGCAGTGAAAGGTATAGGGAGGCGAACACCGGGGAGCTGTTTTTT. Translated, it gives CASSERYREANTGELFF.